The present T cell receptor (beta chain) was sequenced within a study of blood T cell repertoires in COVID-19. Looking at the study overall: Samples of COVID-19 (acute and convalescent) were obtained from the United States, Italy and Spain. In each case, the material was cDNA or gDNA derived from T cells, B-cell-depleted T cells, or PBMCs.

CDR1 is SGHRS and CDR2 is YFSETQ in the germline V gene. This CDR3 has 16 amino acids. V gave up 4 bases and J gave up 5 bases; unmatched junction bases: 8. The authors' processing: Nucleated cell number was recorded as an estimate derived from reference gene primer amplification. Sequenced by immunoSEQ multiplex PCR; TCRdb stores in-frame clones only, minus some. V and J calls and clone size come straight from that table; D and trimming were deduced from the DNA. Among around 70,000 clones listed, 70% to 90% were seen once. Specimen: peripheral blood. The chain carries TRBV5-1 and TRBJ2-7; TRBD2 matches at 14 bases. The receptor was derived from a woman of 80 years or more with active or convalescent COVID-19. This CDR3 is CASSRLAGGPGDEQYF. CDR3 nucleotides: TGCGCCAGCAGCAGACTAGCGGGAGGGCCGGGGGACGAGCAGTACTTC.